A single sample is the source of the 30 T cell receptor beta chains below, sequenced in a study of PD-1 blockade in classical Hodgkin lymphoma. Sequencing was performed with immunoSEQ multiplex PCR; in TCRdb, only in-frame clones are kept and a portion is missing. The sample has some 93,000 clones, about 83% seen once. Time point noted: cycle 4 day 1 (C4D1), after about 6 weeks of nivolumab. Every patient was affected by relapse after autologous stem cell transplantation, while exposure to brentuximab vedotin was not uniform. The material sequenced was peripheral blood mononuclear cells (PBMCs), taken before the fourth cycle of nivolumab. The receptors come from a human donor with classical Hodgkin lymphoma.

A few counts support this clone. The chain has TRBV29-1 and TRBJ1-4, with 7 bases lining up with TRBD1. Germline trimming cut 8 bases from V and 8 bases from J; bases unmatched to any gene: 8. Germline V lookup: CDR1 SQVTM, CDR2 ANQGSEA. This CDR3 has 12 residues. The CDR3 reads CSYRDSVEKLFF. DNA of the CDR3: TGCAGCTACCGGGACAGTGTGGAAAAACTGTTTTTT.

This chain links TRBV10-2 with TRBJ2-1; D remains ambiguous. This CDR3 spans 13 amino acids. The germline V gene has CDR1 WSHSY and CDR2 SAAADI. V gave up 7 bases and J gave up 8 bases, with 15 bases separating them. DNA of the CDR3: TGCGCCAGCAACCGAGACCGTCCGGATGAGCAGTTCTTC. As protein: CASNRDRPDEQFF.

This clone was seen only a few times. Written as DNA, the CDR3 is TGTGCCAGCAGCTTAAGGGGGAACACCGGGGAGCTGTTTTTT. Translated, it gives CASSLRGNTGELFF. The chain combines TRBV11-3 with TRBJ2-2, with D possibly matching TRBD1 (5 bases). Per the germline V gene, CDR1 is SGHNT and CDR2 is YENEEA. The V and J ends lost 2 bases and 1 base respectively, with 5 bases between them. The CDR3 length is 14 residues.

V usage is TRBV29-1 and J usage is TRBJ2-7; 12 nucleotides match TRBD2. Germline CDR1 SQVTM, CDR2 ANQGSEA. The CDR3 is 13 residues long. J lost 3 bases, V lost 4 bases, and 1 base had no gene match. The CDR3 region is CSVVTSGSYEQYF. CDR3 nucleotide sequence: TGCAGCGTTGTGACTAGCGGGAGCTACGAGCAGTACTTC.

This chain uses TRBV6-1 with TRBJ2-7, with D maybe TRBD1 (6 bases). This CDR3 is 14 amino acids long. Germline CDR1 is MNHNS and CDR2 is SASEGT. Trimming left V 4 bases short and J 3 bases short, with 13 bases between. CDR3 sequence reads: CASSVQRTDYEQYF. For the CDR3, the DNA is TGTGCCAGCAGTGTTCAGCGGACAGACTACGAGCAGTACTTC.

This chain joins TRBV29-1 and TRBJ1-1, with D perhaps matching TRBD1 (5 bases). There are 11 residues in the CDR3. Germline V gives CDR1 SQVTM, CDR2 ANQGSEA. The ends were cut back, 4 bases at V and 8 bases at J, with 11 bases in the middle. CDR3 nucleotides: TGCAGCGTTGGGACCAACAGGGAAGCTTTCTTT. This translates into CSVGTNREAFF.

The chain carries TRBV25-1 and TRBJ1-4, with D hard to call. The CDR3 is 13 residues long. The V end was cut by 3 bases, the J end by 8 bases, with 10 bases between. In germline, CDR1 is MGHDK, CDR2 SYGVNS. Here the CDR3 reads CASSEAGREKLFF. The CDR3 nucleotides are TGTGCCAGCAGTGAGGCGGGCAGGGAAAAACTGTTTTTT. Combining the CDR3 with reference TRBV25-1 and TRBJ1-4 gives the whole variable domain EADIYQTPRYLVIGTGKKITLECSQTMGHDKMYWYQQDPGMELHLIHYSYGVNSTEKGDLSSESTVSRIRTEHFPLTLESARPSHTSQYLCASSEAGREKLFFGSGTQLSVL.

The chain couples TRBV5-1 to TRBJ1-4; 10 nucleotides match TRBD1. This CDR3 has 14 residues. The junction had 7 bases not matched to a gene; V was cut back by 6 bases and J by 8 bases. Germline V gene sequence: CDR1 SGHRS, CDR2 YFSETQ. CDR3 loop: CASTGGTGAEKLFF. The CDR3 coding sequence is TGCGCCAGCACCGGTGGGACAGGGGCAGAAAAACTGTTTTTT.

The chain uses TRBV4-2 and TRBJ2-7; D uncertain. Trimming removed 1 base at V and 1 base at J, with 8 bases between. This CDR3 comprises 14 residues. CDR1 LGHNA and CDR2 YNFKEQ come from the germline V gene. The CDR3 reads CASSQASASYEQYF. The CDR3 DNA follows: TGTGCCAGCAGCCAAGCCAGCGCATCCTACGAGCAGTACTTC.

This clone was observed once. The chain uses TRBV4-2 and TRBJ2-1; D is possibly TRBD2 (7 bases). CDR3 length equals 16 residues. V lost 5 bases and J lost 4, with 18 bases in between. CDR1 is LGHNA, CDR2 YNFKEQ, per germline. This CDR3 is CASSTLGGGPYNEQFF. As DNA, the CDR3 is TGTGCCAGCAGCACCCTAGGGGGAGGGCCTTACAATGAGCAGTTCTTC.

The chain combines TRBV29-1 with TRBJ2-3; possible D gene TRBD2, 5 bases. In germline, CDR1 is SQVTM, CDR2 ANQGSEA. The germline V and J ends were trimmed by 6 bases and 2 bases, with 15 bases remaining between them. This CDR3 contains 14 residues. CDR3 sequence reads: CSVTPKRTTDTQYF. As DNA, the CDR3 is TGCAGCGTGACCCCTAAGCGGACCACAGATACGCAGTATTTT.

The J gene is TRBJ1-4, the V gene TRBV7-6; TRBD1 matches 7 bases. CDR3 length: 14 residues. In germline, CDR1 is SGHVS, CDR2 FNYEAQ. With V trimmed by 5 bases and J by 2 bases, 2 bases remained unmatched. This chain's CDR3 is CASSTRGTNEKLFF. DNA for the CDR3: TGTGCCAGCAGCACCAGGGGGACTAATGAAAAACTGTTTTTT. Full variable domain (missing parts from reference TRBV7-6 and TRBJ1-4): GAGVSQSPRYKVTKRGQDVALRCDPISGHVSLYWYRQALGQGPEFLTYFNYEAQQDKSGLPNDRFSAERPEGSISTLTIQRTEQRDSAMYRCASSTRGTNEKLFFGSGTQLSVL.

The chain combines TRBV5-1 with TRBJ2-3, with D perhaps TRBD1 or TRBD2 (5 bases each). The CDR3 covers 15 residues. The germline V and J ends were trimmed by 0 bases and 6 bases, with 14 bases remaining between them. Germline CDR1 is SGHRS and CDR2 is YFSETQ. CDR3 protein: CASSLAGTTGDTQYF. The CDR3 nucleotides read TGCGCCAGCAGCTTGGCCGGGACGACGGGGGATACGCAGTATTTT.

The genes are TRBV4-1 and TRBJ2-5; possibly TRBD1 or TRBD2 for D (5 bases each). This CDR3 is built from 12 residues. Germline V gene lookup returns CDR1 MGHRA and CDR2 YSYEKL. Trimming shortened V by 4 bases and J by 11 bases, and 14 bases separated the two germline ends. CDR3 coding DNA: TGCGCCAGCAGCCTAGCAATGGGGGTTCAGTACTTC. Protein product: CASSLAMGVQYF.

V gene TRBV27 combines with J gene TRBJ1-1; the D gene is possibly TRBD1 (6 bases). The length of the CDR3 is 16 residues. Per the germline V gene, CDR1 is MNHEY and CDR2 is SMNVEV (reference sequence). V was cut by 2 bases and J by 5 bases, with 18 bases left in between. The CDR3 bases are TGTGCCAGCAGTTTACGTGGACAGTCCGGGGGGACTGAAGCTTTCTTT. It translates to CASSLRGQSGGTEAFF.

This clone was seen a few times. The J gene is TRBJ1-2, the V gene TRBV6-1; no reliable D call. Germline loops: CDR1 MNHNS, CDR2 SASEGT. The CDR3 runs to 13 residues. Trimming took off 0 bases at V and 5 bases at J, with 7 bases between the two ends. CDR3 sequence reads: CASSEAGWYGYTF. CDR3 DNA: TGTGCCAGCAGTGAAGCAGGGTGGTATGGCTACACCTTC.

The rearrangement links TRBV11-3 to TRBJ2-1; D is unclear. The germline V and J ends were trimmed by 1 base and 10 bases, with 8 bases remaining between them. Germline V CDR1 and CDR2: SGHNT, YENEEA. CDR3 length: 12 residues. CDR3 protein: CASSLVPTEQFF. The CDR3 DNA follows: TGTGCCAGCAGCTTAGTCCCCACAGAGCAGTTCTTC.

This clone turned up a few times. V usage is TRBV9 and J usage is TRBJ2-5, with D perhaps assigned TRBD1 or TRBD2 (5 bases each). Trimming removed 8 bases from V and 5 bases from J, with 16 bases in between. Germline CDR1 reads SGDLS; CDR2 reads YYNGEE. The CDR3 consists of 13 residues. CDR3 nucleotide sequence: TGTGCCAGTTCCGGGGTCCCAGGGGAGACCCAGTACTTC. Residues: CASSGVPGETQYF.

This clone occurred a few times. This chain connects TRBV2 to TRBJ2-7, with TRBD1 identical over 11 bases. CDR1 is SNHLY, CDR2 FYNNEI, per germline. The CDR3 length is 14 residues. After removal of 6 bases from V and 5 bases from J, the junction contained 6 bases not matched to a gene. The CDR3 region has the DNA TGTGCCAGCAGGGGGACAGGGGGGTCCAACGAGCAGTACTTC. Amino acids: CASRGTGGSNEQYF.

The V gene is TRBV9, the J gene TRBJ2-5; TRBD2 aligns across 14 bases. V shed 3 bases, J shed 5 bases, and the junction held 9 bases outside the gene matches. The CDR3 consists of 17 residues. The germline gives CDR1 SGDLS, CDR2 YYNGEE. CDR3 amino acids: CASSGPGTSGRRETQYF. In DNA form, the CDR3 reads TGTGCCAGCAGCGGACCCGGGACTAGCGGGAGACGGGAGACCCAGTACTTC.

The chain links TRBV6-4 to TRBJ2-1; unclear D gene. From germline, CDR1 is MRHNA and CDR2 SNTAGT. V lost 4 bases and J lost 10, with 14 bases in between. CDR3 size: 13 residues. The DNA for the CDR3 is TGTGCCAGCAGTGCCTCATACCCCTTAGAGCAGTTCTTC. Encoded protein: CASSASYPLEQFF.

A single count supports this clone. The chain joins TRBV30 to TRBJ2-7, with 8 bases identical to TRBD1. Germline values: CDR1 GTSNPN, CDR2 SVGIG (reference sequence). The CDR3 is made up of 14 amino acids. The J segment lost 0 bases and the V segment lost 1 base, leaving 2 bases of the junction unmatched. The CDR3 protein is CAWSGDRSSYEQYF. The CDR3 coding sequence is TGTGCCTGGAGTGGGGACAGGAGCTCCTACGAGCAGTACTTC.

This clone appeared a few times. The chain joins TRBV6-4 to TRBJ1-1, with D possibly matching TRBD1 (6 bases). Germline loops: CDR1 MRHNA, CDR2 SNTAGT. V was trimmed by 4 bases and J by 4 bases, leaving 10 bases between them. This CDR3 has 13 residues. CDR3 region: CASSAGQATEAFF. CDR3 DNA sequence: TGTGCCAGCAGTGCGGGACAAGCCACTGAAGCTTTCTTT.

The V gene is TRBV27, the J gene TRBJ1-1, with 9 nucleotides matching TRBD1. Germline V gene lookup returns CDR1 MNHEY and CDR2 SMNVEV (reference sequence). The CDR3 contains 13 residues. The V gene end was trimmed by 4 bases and the J gene end by 8 bases; junction bases not matched to a gene: 5. CDR3 coding DNA: TGTGCCAGCAGTTCATCACAGGGGGCGGAAGCTTTCTTT. The encoded protein is CASSSSQGAEAFF.

The chain has TRBV5-4 and TRBJ2-7; 10 bases map to TRBD2. The J segment lost 0 bases and the V segment lost 4 bases, leaving 7 bases of the junction unmatched. Germline CDR1 reads SGHNT; CDR2 reads YYREEE (reference sequence). The CDR3 is 16 amino acids. The CDR3 nucleotides read TGTGCCAGCAGCCCTCGGACTAGCGGCTCCTCCTACGAGCAGTACTTC. Its protein product is CASSPRTSGSSYEQYF.

Worth noting for this clone: Other DNA sequences in the sample encode the same CDR3. The chain employs TRBV19 and TRBJ2-2; no firm D call. The CDR3 is 14 amino acids. V shed 6 bases and J shed 0 bases, with 8 bases lying between them. Germline V lookup: CDR1 LNHDA, CDR2 SQIVND (reference sequence). CDR3 sequence (DNA): TGTGCCAGTAGAGACAACCCGAACACCGGGGAGCTGTTTTTT. It translates to CASRDNPNTGELFF.

This chain uses TRBV2 with TRBJ1-1; 7 positions agree with TRBD1. CDR3 length: 15 amino acids. The V and J ends lost 6 bases and 0 bases, in that order; junction bases with no gene match: 7. From germline, CDR1 is SNHLY and CDR2 FYNNEI. The CDR3 nucleotides read TGTGCCAGCAGCCATCCGGGACAGATGAACACTGAAGCTTTCTTT. Translating it yields CASSHPGQMNTEAFF. Complete variable domain (other parts from reference TRBV2 and TRBJ1-1): EPEVTQTPSHQVTQMGQEVILRCVPISNHLYFYWYRQILGQKVEFLVSFYNNEISEKSEIFDDQFSVERPDGSNFTLKIRSTKLEDSAMYFCASSHPGQMNTEAFFGQGTRLTVV.

The chain links TRBV30 to TRBJ1-1; 9 bases are a match to TRBD1. CDR1 and CDR2 from the germline V gene are GTSNPN and SVGIG (reference sequence). The CDR3 sequence is 13 residues long. V was clipped by 3 bases and J by 3 bases; unmatched bases: 2. The CDR3 loop reads CAWSRQGDTEAFF. CDR3 bases: TGTGCCTGGAGCAGACAGGGGGACACTGAAGCTTTCTTT.

The CDR3, as DNA: TGTGCCAGCAGCAGGACTGGCGGCCCAGATACGCAGTATTTT. This codes for CASSRTGGPDTQYF. The chain employs TRBV5-4 and TRBJ2-3; D possibly corresponds to TRBD2 (5 bases). This CDR3 has 14 amino acids. Trimming removed 4 bases at V and 4 bases at J, with 13 bases between. Germline-derived CDR1 and CDR2 are SGHNT and YYREEE (reference sequence). Based on the CDR3 plus reference TRBV5-4 and TRBJ2-3, the full variable domain is ETGVTQSPTHLIKTRGQQVTLRCSSQSGHNTVSWYQQALGQGPQFIFQYYREEENGRGNFPPRFSGLQFPNYSSELNVNALELDDSALYLCASSRTGGPDTQYFGPGTRLTVL.

The rearrangement joins TRBV9 to TRBJ2-1; TRBD2 agrees at 8 bases. After removal of 2 bases from V and 5 bases from J, the junction contained 9 bases not matched to a gene. CDR1 and CDR2 (germline): SGDLS, YYNGEE. There are 16 residues in the CDR3. This CDR3 reads CASSVGGAAGHNEQFF. CDR3 sequence (DNA): TGTGCCAGCAGCGTCGGGGGGGCTGCAGGCCACAATGAGCAGTTCTTC. Supplemented by reference TRBV9 and TRBJ2-1, the full variable domain reads DSGVTQTPKHLITATGQRVTLRCSPRSGDLSVYWYQQSLDQGLQFLIQYYNGEERAKGNILERFSAQQFPDLHSELNLSSLELGDSALYFCASSVGGAAGHNEQFFGPGTRLTVL.